This T cell receptor beta chain was sequenced for a study of T cell changes during pregnancy in multiple sclerosis. The CDR3 consists of 15 residues. Germline-derived CDR1 and CDR2 are SGHAT and FQNNGV. Deletions cut 1 base from V and 3 bases from J, with 10 bases between. The table came from immunoSEQ multiplex PCR; TCRdb's copy has only in-frame clones and leaves some out. Among about 45,000 clones listed, 90% to 97% were seen once. Material: peripheral blood, obtained in the second trimester of pregnancy. The V call is TRBV11-2, the J call TRBJ2-1, with a possible D match to TRBD2 (6 bases). This TCR derives from a female donor with multiple sclerosis, enrolled in a pregnancy study. DNA of the CDR3: TGTGCCAGCAGCTTAGGGGGACTGGACTACAATGAGCAGTTCTTC. It is translated as CASSLGGLDYNEQFF.